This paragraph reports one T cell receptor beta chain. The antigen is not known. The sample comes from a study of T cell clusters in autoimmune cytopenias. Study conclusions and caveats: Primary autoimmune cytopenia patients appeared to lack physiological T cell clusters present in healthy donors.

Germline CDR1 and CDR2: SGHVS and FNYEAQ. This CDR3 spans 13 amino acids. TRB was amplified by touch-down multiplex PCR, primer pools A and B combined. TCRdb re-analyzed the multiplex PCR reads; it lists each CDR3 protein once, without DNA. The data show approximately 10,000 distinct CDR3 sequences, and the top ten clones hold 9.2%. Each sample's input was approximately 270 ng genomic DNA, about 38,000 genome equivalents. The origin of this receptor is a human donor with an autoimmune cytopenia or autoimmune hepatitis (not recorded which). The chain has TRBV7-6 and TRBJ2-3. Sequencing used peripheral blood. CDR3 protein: CASSSRDTDTQYF.